Shown below are 31 T cell receptor beta chains from a single sample sequenced in a study of beta chain features in type 1 diabetes. All of the isolated RNA was reverse transcribed, so expressed TCRB transcripts were sequenced. Profiled with immunoSEQ multiplex PCR; TCRdb holds only in-frame clones, not every one. The table has about 150,000 clones, about 50% seen once. Sequencing was carried out using Tregs from blood. The receptors originated from a young man in good health.

This clone has a handful of counts. This chain connects TRBV5-1 to TRBJ1-2; D ambiguous. The CDR3 runs 13 residues. CDR1 and CDR2 (germline): SGHRS, YFSETQ. V was cut by 4 bases and J by 4 bases, with 11 bases left in between. The CDR3, as DNA: TGCGCCAGCAGCACGGGTTTAGGCTATGGCTACACCTTC. It translates to CASSTGLGYGYTF.

The chain recombines TRBV28 with TRBJ1-6; a possible D gene is TRBD1 (6 bases). The CDR3 has 16 amino acids. Germline CDR1 MDHEN, CDR2 SYDVKM. Trimming took 1 base from V and 7 from J, leaving 14 bases between them. CDR3 nucleotide sequence: TGTGCCAGCAGTTTATTGGGGGGGGCTCAGAATTCACCCCTCCACTTT. This sequence encodes CASSLLGGAQNSPLHF.

J is TRBJ1-5 and V is TRBV19; D is uncertain. The germline V gene encodes CDR1 LNHDA and CDR2 SQIVND (reference sequence). The CDR3 is 13 amino acids. With 0 bases removed from V and 5 bases from J, the gap between germline ends came to 5 bases. The CDR3 loop is CASSIDPYQPQHF. The CDR3 DNA sequence: TGTGCCAGTAGTATAGATCCCTATCAGCCCCAGCATTTT.

This chain links TRBV5-1 with TRBJ2-7; 12 bases align to TRBD1. CDR3 length equals 15 residues. Germline loops: CDR1 SGHRS, CDR2 YFSETQ. V was pared by 4 bases and J by 3 bases, with 5 bases of the junction left unmatched. The CDR3 bases are TGCGCCAGCAGCCCCGGGACAGGGGGCCTCTACGAGCAGTACTTC. Its protein is CASSPGTGGLYEQYF.

The chain combines TRBV7-3 with TRBJ1-5; tentative D call: TRBD1 (6 bases). Germline V gene sequence: CDR1 SGHTA, CDR2 FQGTGA. V was shortened by 3 bases and J by 4 bases, with 10 bases between the two germline ends. The CDR3 has 14 amino acids. CDR3 in DNA: TGTGCCAGCAGCTTCGGAGACAGGAATCAGCCCCAGCATTTT. It yields the protein CASSFGDRNQPQHF.

The gene calls are TRBV28 and TRBJ2-3; 7 positions match TRBD2. Germline CDR1 is MDHEN and CDR2 is SYDVKM. The CDR3 extends over 13 amino acids. V lost 6 bases, J lost 3 bases, and 3 bases stayed unmatched. The CDR3 region is CASRRLATDTQYF. The CDR3 bases are TGTGCCAGCAGACGACTAGCAACAGATACGCAGTATTTT.

This clone was found a few times. The rearrangement uses TRBV7-2 and TRBJ2-7; 8 bases fit TRBD1. CDR3 size: 14 residues. The germline CDR1 and CDR2 sequences are SGHTA and FQGNSA. Losses at the gene ends were 6 bases for V and 4 bases for J; bases not matched to a gene: 8. CDR3 bases: TGTGCCAGCAGATTGGACAGGGTTACTTACGAGCAGTACTTC. Encoded protein: CASRLDRVTYEQYF.

The V and J genes are TRBV7-3 and TRBJ1-1; a possible D gene is TRBD1 (5 bases). The V gene lost 5 bases and the J gene lost 9 bases, with 16 bases spanning the gap. Germline lookup yields CDR1 SGHTA and CDR2 FQGTGA. This CDR3 spans 13 amino acids. The CDR3 DNA reads TGTGCCAGCAGCGTAGGGATCCAGGGTAAAGCTTTCTTT. Translated: CASSVGIQGKAFF.

This chain uses TRBV7-9 with TRBJ1-2, with no clear D. V lost 2 bases, J lost 2 bases, and 6 bases lay in between. From germline, CDR1 is SEHNR and CDR2 FQNEAQ (reference sequence). The CDR3 extends over 13 amino acids. The CDR3, as DNA: TGTGCCAGCAGCTTAACCAGGAACTATGGCTACACCTTC. Protein: CASSLTRNYGYTF.

This clone was seen only a few times. V and J are TRBV7-2 and TRBJ2-4; D is possibly TRBD2 (6 bases). The V and J ends lost 3 bases and 7 bases respectively, with 19 bases between them. The CDR3 spans 16 residues. Germline CDR1 and CDR2: SGHTA and FQGNSA. DNA of the CDR3: TGTGCCAGCAGCTTTTTTCCCTCTGGAGGGATGAACATTCAGTACTTC. This translates into CASSFFPSGGMNIQYF.

To note about this clone: Other DNA variants within this sample encode the same CDR3. The gene calls are TRBV2 and TRBJ2-2; weak D call: TRBD2 (7 bases). The CDR3 length is 15 residues. The germline V gene has CDR1 SNHLY and CDR2 FYNNEI. Trimming cost V 6 bases and J 2 bases, with 13 bases left between them. The CDR3 sequence is CASSGRTVNTGELFF. The CDR3 DNA reads as TGTGCCAGCAGCGGGAGGACAGTTAACACCGGGGAGCTGTTTTTT.

The V gene is TRBV4-1, the J gene TRBJ2-5, with D perhaps TRBD1 (6 bases). The CDR3 consists of 15 residues. Trimming took off 1 base at V and 4 bases at J, with 13 bases between the two ends. From germline, CDR1 is MGHRA and CDR2 YSYEKL. As DNA, the CDR3 is TGCGCCAGCAGCCAAGGGGCAGGGGTCGGAGAGACCCAGTACTTC. This translates into CASSQGAGVGETQYF.

The V gene is TRBV5-6, the J gene TRBJ2-7; TRBD1 is a possible D gene (6 bases). Germline assignment: CDR1 SGHDT and CDR2 YYEEEE. Trimming left V 4 bases short and J 4 bases short, with 12 bases between. The CDR3 has 13 amino acids. CDR3 sequence reads: CASSPIQGYEQYF. The CDR3 DNA sequence: TGTGCCAGCAGCCCGATACAGGGATACGAGCAGTACTTC.

The table lists this clone with a few counts. The chain carries TRBV9 and TRBJ2-3; the match to TRBD2 covers 14 bases. V lost 4 bases and J lost 7; bases outside the gene matches: 8. Germline CDR1 is SGDLS and CDR2 is YYNGEE. This CDR3 contains 16 residues. CDR3 DNA sequence: TGTGCCAGCAGCCCGAGACTAGCGGGAGGGCCGCATACGCAGTATTTT. Amino acid sequence: CASSPRLAGGPHTQYF.

This clone showed up just a few times. The genes are TRBV7-2 and TRBJ2-7, with 10 bases matching TRBD2. The trim removed 4 bases at V and 4 bases at J, leaving 4 bases unmatched. Germline loops: CDR1 SGHTA, CDR2 FQGNSA. The length of the CDR3 is 14 residues. The CDR3 nucleotides are TGTGCCAGCAGCTACATAGCGGGGGGTTACGAGCAGTACTTC. Protein sequence: CASSYIAGGYEQYF.

This clone showed up just a few times. The rearrangement uses TRBV4-2 and TRBJ2-2; a possible D gene is TRBD2 (7 bases). Looked up from germline, CDR1 is LGHNA and CDR2 is YNFKEQ. V was pared by 0 bases and J by 2 bases, with 10 bases between. The CDR3 totals 16 residues. The CDR3 region has the DNA TGTGCCAGCAGCCAAGAAGGGGGGGGAAACACCGGGGAGCTGTTTTTT. It encodes CASSQEGGGNTGELFF.

This clone has a handful of counts. The chain is built from TRBV2 and TRBJ2-5, with D possibly matching TRBD2 (5 bases). Germline assignment: CDR1 SNHLY and CDR2 FYNNEI. V lost 4 bases and J lost 9, with 15 bases in between. The CDR3 has 13 residues. The CDR3: CASSASLRGSQYF. The CDR3 coding sequence is TGTGCCAGCAGTGCAAGCCTCCGAGGGTCCCAGTACTTC.

The chain uses TRBV4-2 and TRBJ2-2, with a weak D call TRBD2 (6 bases). The CDR3 spans 16 residues. V was shortened by 3 bases and J by 3 bases, with 14 bases between the two germline ends. The germline gives CDR1 LGHNA, CDR2 YNFKEQ. The CDR3 bases are TGTGCCAGCAGCCAGTTAGCGGACCGGTACACCGGGGAGCTGTTTTTT. This sequence encodes CASSQLADRYTGELFF.

The rearrangement joins TRBV7-2 to TRBJ2-7, with D possibly being TRBD2 (5 bases). This CDR3 is 11 amino acids long. The germline V gene encodes CDR1 SGHTA and CDR2 FQGNSA. The ends were cut back, 5 bases at V and 7 bases at J, with 9 bases in the middle. CDR3 DNA: TGTGCCAGCAGCGCGTGGGAGGAGCAGTACTTC. As protein: CASSAWEEQYF.

This chain connects TRBV9 to TRBJ2-5; no reliable D call. Trimming cost V 4 bases and J 2 bases, with 3 bases left between them. This CDR3 has 11 amino acids. Germline V gene lookup returns CDR1 SGDLS and CDR2 YYNGEE. The CDR3 nucleotides read TGTGCCAGCAGCACTCAAGAGACCCAGTACTTC. Amino acid sequence: CASSTQETQYF.

This sequence joins TRBV5-4 and TRBJ2-7; TRBD2 aligns across 13 bases. The CDR3 loop spans 15 amino acids. The germline CDR1 and CDR2 sequences are SGHNT and YYREEE (reference sequence). V was clipped by 0 bases and J by 5 bases; unmatched bases: 2. The CDR3 bases are TGTGCCAGCAGCTTGGGGACTAGCGGGAGTGACGAGCAGTACTTC. As protein: CASSLGTSGSDEQYF.

The chain joins TRBV6-6 to TRBJ2-2, with a possible D match to TRBD2 (6 bases). V was shortened by 5 bases and J by 6 bases, with 16 bases between the two germline ends. The CDR3 runs 15 residues. CDR1 is MNHNY, CDR2 SVGAGI, per germline (reference sequence). The CDR3 bases are TGTGCCAGCAGTACCTCGGGGAGGCTTGCCGGGGAGCTGTTTTTT. Amino acids: CASSTSGRLAGELFF.

J is TRBJ2-6 and V is TRBV5-8, with D tentatively TRBD1 (5 bases). CDR3 size: 13 residues. Germline CDR1 is SGHTS and CDR2 is YDEGEE. Between the trimmed V and J ends, which lost 4 bases and 13 bases, there was a span of 15 bases. The CDR3 loop is CASSPLGREVLTF. The CDR3 region has the DNA TGTGCCAGCAGCCCCCTGGGCAGGGAAGTCCTGACTTTC.

CDR3 DNA sequence: TGTGCCAGCAGGATGACAGGGGGTGGTGAAAAACTGTTTTTT. Translated: CASRMTGGGEKLFF. This sequence joins TRBV25-1 and TRBJ1-4; TRBD1 matches 9 bases. Germline values: CDR1 MGHDK, CDR2 SYGVNS. Trimming cost V 6 bases and J 7 bases; bases outside gene matches: 6. The length of the CDR3 is 14 residues.

This clone was seen only a few times. The CDR3 sequence: CASSLRSGSSTGELFF. The CDR3 region has the DNA TGTGCCAGCAGCTTAAGGAGCGGGAGTTCCACCGGGGAGCTGTTTTTT. The chain carries TRBV7-2 and TRBJ2-2, with 8 nucleotides matching TRBD2. Unmatched junction bases numbered 6, after V lost 2 bases and J lost 4 bases. This CDR3 spans 16 amino acids. Germline V gives CDR1 SGHTA, CDR2 FQGNSA.

V and J are TRBV5-6 and TRBJ1-5; D is ambiguous. The CDR3 loop spans 14 amino acids. CDR1 SGHDT and CDR2 YYEEEE come from the germline V gene. Trimming took off 1 base at V and 5 bases at J, with 10 bases between the two ends. DNA for the CDR3: TGTGCCAGCAGCTTGTGGCACAGCCATCAGCCCCAGCATTTT. Translated, it gives CASSLWHSHQPQHF.

This sequence joins TRBV27 and TRBJ2-5, with D tentatively TRBD1 (6 bases). The CDR3 spans 13 residues. Trimming removed 6 bases from V and 2 bases from J, with 10 bases in between. The germline gives CDR1 MNHEY, CDR2 SMNVEV (reference sequence). The CDR3: CASRNQGQETQYF. The CDR3 nucleotides are TGTGCCAGCAGGAACCAGGGGCAAGAGACCCAGTACTTC.

The CDR3 here is CASSPGLAGFHYQETQYF. The CDR3 DNA reads as TGTGCCAGCAGCCCAGGACTAGCGGGCTTCCACTACCAAGAGACCCAGTACTTC. V is TRBV7-2 and J is TRBJ2-5; TRBD2 matches 11 bases. There are 18 residues in the CDR3. V lost 5 bases and J lost 0; bases outside the gene matches: 11. Germline loops: CDR1 SGHTA, CDR2 FQGNSA.

J is TRBJ2-7 and V is TRBV18, with a weak D call TRBD2 (6 bases). Trimming cost V 5 bases and J 0 bases, with 20 bases left between them. The germline V gene encodes CDR1 KGHSH and CDR2 LQKENI. This CDR3 is built from 17 residues. Written as DNA, the CDR3 is TGTGCCAGCTCATCAACCCAGGAGGGACGGCGCTCCTACGAGCAGTACTTC. Translation gives CASSSTQEGRRSYEQYF.

V gene TRBV18 combines with J gene TRBJ1-3; possible D gene TRBD1, 6 bases. Germline V gives CDR1 KGHSH, CDR2 LQKENI. This CDR3 region has 16 residues. With 2 bases removed from V and 0 bases from J, the gap between germline ends came to 11 bases. Here the CDR3 DNA reads TGTGCCAGCTCACCAATTGGGACAAGCTCTGGAAACACCATATATTTT. This codes for CASSPIGTSSGNTIYF. The variable domain in full, completed from reference TRBV18 and TRBJ1-3, reads NAGVMQNPRHLVRRRGQEARLRCSPMKGHSHVYWYRQLPEEGLKFMVYLQKENIIDESGMPKERFSAEFPKEGPSILRIQQVVRGDSAAYFCASSPIGTSSGNTIYFGEGSWLTVV.

The chain combines TRBV29-1 with TRBJ1-4, with unresolved D. Germline V CDR1 and CDR2: SQVTM, ANQGSEA. This CDR3 is built from 12 residues. V was shortened by 6 bases and J by 4 bases, with 9 bases between the two germline ends. The CDR3 spells CSVGSGNEKLFF. The CDR3 nucleotides are TGCAGCGTCGGGTCGGGTAATGAAAAACTGTTTTTT.